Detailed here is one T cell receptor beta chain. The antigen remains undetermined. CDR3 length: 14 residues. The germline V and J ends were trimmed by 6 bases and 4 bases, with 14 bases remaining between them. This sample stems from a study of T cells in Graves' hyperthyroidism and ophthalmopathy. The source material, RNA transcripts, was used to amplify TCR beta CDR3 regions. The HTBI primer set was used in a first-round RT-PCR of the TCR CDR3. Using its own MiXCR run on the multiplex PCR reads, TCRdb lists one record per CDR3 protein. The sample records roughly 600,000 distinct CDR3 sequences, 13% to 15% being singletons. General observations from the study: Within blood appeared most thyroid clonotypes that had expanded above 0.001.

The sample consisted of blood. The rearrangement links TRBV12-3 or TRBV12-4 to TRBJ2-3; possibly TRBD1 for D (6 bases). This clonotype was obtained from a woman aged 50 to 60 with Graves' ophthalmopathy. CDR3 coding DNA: TGTGCCAGCAGCCAGGGGTTGGGCGCAGATACGCAGTATTTT. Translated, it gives CASSQGLGADTQYF.